These 11 T cell receptor beta chains share one sample of origin, sequenced in a study of cytomegalovirus exposure and HLA in healthy donors. The PCR had 60 Vbeta and 13 Jbeta primers. TCRdb's table, derived via immunoSEQ multiplex PCR, lists solely in-frame clones and lacks some. Among 90,000 to 150,000 clones, roughly 70% were seen once, and the ten largest hold less than 3.5%. The specimen was PBMCs. The receptor set was obtained from a woman aged 40 to 49 in good health and CMV-seropositive.

The rearrangement uses TRBV6-5 and TRBJ1-1, with no clear D. Germline V gives CDR1 MNHEY, CDR2 SVGAGI. V lost 4 bases and J 3 bases, leaving 18 bases between the germline ends. The CDR3 consists of 16 residues. CDR3 bases: TGTGCCAGCAGTTCCCCCACGGTAAGCCGGGACACTGAAGCTTTCTTT. It specifies CASSSPTVSRDTEAFF.

This clone was seen a handful of times. The junction departs from germline at one end; a sequencing error may be responsible. This chain joins TRBV7-9 and TRBJ2-7, with D perhaps given as TRBD1 or TRBD2 (5 bases each). The V gene's germline CDR1 is SEHNR and CDR2 FQNEAQ (reference sequence). The CDR3 covers 12 residues. The CDR3 protein is CSSSLGEIKQYF. The CDR3 DNA is TGTTCCAGCAGCTTAGGGGAGATCAAGCAGTACTTC.

This chain links TRBV18 with TRBJ1-1; D is possibly TRBD1 (5 bases). The V gene's germline CDR1 is KGHSH and CDR2 LQKENI. CDR3 length: 13 residues. Trimming cost V 6 bases and J 3 bases, with 11 bases left between them. The CDR3 nucleotides are TGTGCCAGCTCTGGGGCAGGCGACACTGAAGCTTTCTTT. This sequence encodes CASSGAGDTEAFF.

CDR3 DNA sequence: TGTGCCACCAGCCTAAGCGGCTCCTCCTACAATGAGCAGTTCTTC. It codes for CATSLSGSSYNEQFF. This sequence joins TRBV15 and TRBJ2-1, with D perhaps matching TRBD2 (5 bases). The V end lost 5 bases, the J end lost 0 bases, and 11 bases lay between the germline ends. The germline V gene has CDR1 LNHNV and CDR2 YYDKDF (reference sequence). The CDR3 runs to 15 residues.

This clone was counted between two and nine times. The CDR3 loop is CASSLGGADYGYTF. The CDR3, as DNA: TGTGCCAGCAGCTTGGGGGGCGCCGACTATGGCTACACCTTC. V gene TRBV5-5 combines with J gene TRBJ1-2, with D perhaps matching TRBD1 (5 bases). Trimming removed 0 bases from V and 3 bases from J, with 9 bases in between. Germline lookup yields CDR1 SGHKS and CDR2 YYEKEE (reference sequence). The CDR3 runs 14 residues.

The DNA for the CDR3 is TGTGCCAGCACCCCCCGGGGGTTATTGGCTGAAGCTTTCTTT. Translated: CASTPRGLLAEAFF. The V and J genes are TRBV25-1 and TRBJ1-1; D perhaps matches TRBD1 (5 bases). Germline V gene data show CDR1 as MGHDK and CDR2 as SYGVNS. CDR3 size: 14 residues. The V and J ends lost 7 bases and 6 bases respectively, with 18 bases between them. Full variable domain (missing parts from reference TRBV25-1 and TRBJ1-1): EADIYQTPRYLVIGTGKKITLECSQTMGHDKMYWYQQDPGMELHLIHYSYGVNSTEKGDLSSESTVSRIRTEHFPLTLESARPSHTSQYLCASTPRGLLAEAFFGQGTRLTVV.

J is TRBJ1-1 and V is TRBV30; the D gene is possibly TRBD1 (5 bases). Trimming pared 2 bases from V and 4 bases from J, leaving 11 bases between. Germline V gene sequence: CDR1 GTSNPN, CDR2 SVGIG (reference sequence). The CDR3 extends over 13 amino acids. The CDR3 loop reads CAWSWGRGTEAFF. In DNA, the CDR3 is TGTGCCTGGAGTTGGGGGAGGGGCACTGAAGCTTTCTTT.

The V gene is TRBV6-5, the J gene TRBJ1-2, with D uncertain. Germline lookup yields CDR1 MNHEY and CDR2 SVGAGI. This CDR3 contains 14 residues. The V end lost 6 bases, the J end lost 2 bases, and 13 bases lay between the germline ends. For the CDR3, the DNA is TGTGCCAGCAGCTCCCAGGCCAGGAACTATGGCTACACCTTC. It is translated as CASSSQARNYGYTF.

This clone was recorded only once. The chain links TRBV27 to TRBJ2-7, with TRBD2 matching 8 bases. The CDR3 has 14 amino acids. The germline V gene encodes CDR1 MNHEY and CDR2 SMNVEV (reference sequence). Losses at the gene ends were 4 bases for V and 3 bases for J; bases not matched to a gene: 5. The CDR3 sequence: CASSYRGGGYEQYF. The CDR3 DNA reads as TGTGCCAGCAGTTACCGGGGGGGTGGCTACGAGCAGTACTTC.

This sequence joins TRBV10-1 and TRBJ2-7, with D perhaps matching TRBD1 (5 bases). V shed 2 bases and J shed 3 bases, with 17 bases lying between them. The CDR3 totals 16 residues. From germline, CDR1 is WNHNN and CDR2 SYGVQD (reference sequence). As DNA, the CDR3 is TGCGCCAGCAGTGAGCCCACCCATTGGACACACTACGAGCAGTACTTC. It translates to CASSEPTHWTHYEQYF.

The gene calls are TRBV5-1 and TRBJ2-7, with 10 bases matching TRBD2. CDR1 is SGHRS, CDR2 YFSETQ, per germline. This CDR3 comprises 17 residues. V gave up 4 bases and J gave up 2 bases; unmatched junction bases: 12. The CDR3 nucleotides are TGCGCCAGCAGCGGGTCTAGCGGGGGACCCACAGCCTACGAGCAGTACTTC. Its protein is CASSGSSGGPTAYEQYF.